This T cell receptor beta chain was sequenced for a study of cytomegalovirus exposure and HLA in healthy donors. Study findings and constraints: Listed as cytomegalovirus-associated were 170 or so TCR beta chains. A few chains linked to CMV were shown in vitro to be specific for CMV antigens.

Worth noting for this clone: Its antigen remains unidentified.

Primers for the PCR totalled 60 Vbeta and 13 Jbeta. Assay used: immunoSEQ multiplex PCR; TCRdb lists only in-frame clones, some missing. The data contain around 130,000 clones, about 61% of them singletons. As for the donors, each was a healthy bone marrow donor. This CDR3 has 14 residues. CDR1 is MNHNY, CDR2 SVGAGI, per germline (reference sequence). Unmatched junction bases numbered 6, after V lost 6 bases and J lost 8 bases. J is TRBJ1-6 and V is TRBV6-6, with 8 bases identical to TRBD1. Source material: PBMCs. The receptor's source is a male donor in good health and CMV-seronegative. Here the CDR3 DNA reads TGTGCCAGCAGGTCTGACAGGGGATATTCACCCCTCCACTTT. Its translation: CASRSDRGYSPLHF.